One and the same sample provided the 4 T cell receptor beta chains below, sequenced in a study of shared clonotypes between healthy human individuals. Clones were read by immunoSEQ multiplex PCR, and TCRdb kept only the in-frame ones, dropping some. Of roughly 2.2 million clones listed, over 85% are singletons. The sample comprised naive CD4+ T cells from PBMCs. Subset of the sample: CD45RA+ positively selected. Receptors were obtained from a young man in good health. Some clones in this sample may be carry-over from other donors' samples.

V gene TRBV6-5 combines with J gene TRBJ1-2; 7 nucleotides align to TRBD1. The germline V gene encodes CDR1 MNHEY and CDR2 SVGAGI. The CDR3 runs to 15 residues. The ends lost 2 bases at V and 5 bases at J; junction bases unmatched: 8. As DNA, the CDR3 is TGTGCCAGCAGTTACGGGGACAGCCCTATTTATGGCTACACCTTC. This gives the protein CASSYGDSPIYGYTF.

This sequence joins TRBV5-6 and TRBJ1-2; D is unresolved. The germline V gene encodes CDR1 SGHDT and CDR2 YYEEEE. This CDR3 is built from 14 residues. Trimming removed 6 bases from V and 6 bases from J, with 18 bases in between. This CDR3 is CASNTLLRTNGYTF. The CDR3 coding sequence is TGTGCCAGCAACACCCTTCTCAGGACCAATGGCTACACCTTC.

This clone came up once. V gene TRBV5-4 combines with J gene TRBJ1-1, with D unresolved. Germline CDR1 reads SGHNT; CDR2 reads YYREEE (reference sequence). V lost 4 bases to trimming and J lost 0 bases, with 10 bases between them. CDR3 length: 14 amino acids. CDR3 loop: CASSTQPMNTEAFF. CDR3 sequence (DNA): TGTGCCAGCAGCACTCAACCCATGAACACTGAAGCTTTCTTT.

CDR3 amino acids: CASSLDHRLAGDGTDTQYF. CDR3 coding DNA: TGTGCCAGCAGCTTAGATCACAGACTAGCGGGGGACGGCACAGATACGCAGTATTTT. V and J are TRBV11-2 and TRBJ2-3, with TRBD2 matching over 12 bases. Germline V gene lookup returns CDR1 SGHAT and CDR2 FQNNGV. The CDR3 covers 19 residues. With 0 bases clipped from V and 1 base from J, the junction kept 8 bases outside the gene matches.